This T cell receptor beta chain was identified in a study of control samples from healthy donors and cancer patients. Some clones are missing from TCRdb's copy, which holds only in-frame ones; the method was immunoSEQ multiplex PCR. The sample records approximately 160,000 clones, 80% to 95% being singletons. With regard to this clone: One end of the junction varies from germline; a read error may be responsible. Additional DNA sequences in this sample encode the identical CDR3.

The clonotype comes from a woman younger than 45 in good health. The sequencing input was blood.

The DNA for the CDR3 is TGTGCCAGCAGTATAGATCGAGCAGGCAATCAGCCCCAGCATTTT. Protein sequence: CASSIDRAGNQPQHF. The chain uses TRBV19 and TRBJ1-5; D ambiguous. This CDR3 region has 15 residues. Germline V gene sequence: CDR1 LNHDA, CDR2 SQIVND (reference sequence).